This T cell receptor beta chain was obtained from a study of blood T cell repertoires in COVID-19. Study processing details: Estimation of nucleated cell counts was performed using reference gene primer amplification. Using immunoSEQ multiplex PCR, the repertoire was profiled, and TCRdb retains in-frame clones only, with some absent. Clone size and the V and J calls come from that table; the DNA yielded D and trimming. Of approximately 98,000 clones in the sample, about four fifths are singletons; the top ten hold just over 4%. The TCR sequence derives from a woman in her 70s with acute or convalescent COVID-19. The sequenced sample was peripheral blood.

This chain's CDR3 is CATSTLAGPYEQYF. CDR3 bases: TGTGCCACCAGTACACTAGCGGGGCCCTACGAGCAGTACTTC. V gene TRBV15 combines with J gene TRBJ2-7; 10 nucleotides agree with TRBD2. This CDR3 region has 14 residues. The junction had 4 bases not matched to a gene; V was cut back by 6 bases and J by 2 bases. Germline lookup yields CDR1 LNHNV and CDR2 YYDKDF (reference sequence).